Below are 25 T cell receptor beta chains sequenced from a single sample in a study of control samples from healthy donors and cancer patients. Only in-frame clones appear in the TCRdb table, and some are missing; sequencing was by immunoSEQ multiplex PCR. The sample consists of about 75,000 clones, 75% to 90% of them appearing once. Material for sequencing was blood. Every receptor here comes from a man over 45 in good health.

This chain links TRBV19 with TRBJ1-4; D is uncertain. V was clipped by 2 bases and J by 8 bases, with 9 bases between them. Germline-derived CDR1 and CDR2 are LNHDA and SQIVND (reference sequence). The CDR3 is 13 amino acids. The CDR3 region has the DNA TGTGCCAGTAGTATATATCACGGGGAAAAACTGTTTTTT. This sequence encodes CASSIYHGEKLFF.

The table lists this clone with a few counts. This chain connects TRBV5-1 to TRBJ1-1; D may be TRBD1 (5 bases). The CDR3 contains 16 residues. Trimming stripped 5 bases from V and 1 base from J, with 18 bases between. Per the germline V gene, CDR1 is SGHRS and CDR2 is YFSETQ. For the CDR3, the DNA is TGCGCCAGCAGTTTACTCTGGGGGGACCCGAACACTGAAGCTTTCTTT. This gives the protein CASSLLWGDPNTEAFF.

The chain combines TRBV7-2 with TRBJ2-3; maybe TRBD2 (6 bases). This CDR3 is built from 15 residues. V was trimmed by 5 bases and J by 5 bases, leaving 17 bases between them. Germline V gene data show CDR1 as SGHTA and CDR2 as FQGNSA. The CDR3 DNA reads as TGTGCCAGCAGCGAGGGGAGGATGGGGTTAGATACGCAGTATTTT. Amino acids: CASSEGRMGLDTQYF. Filled out from reference TRBV7-2 and TRBJ2-3, the complete variable domain reads GAGVSQSPSNKVTEKGKDVELRCDPISGHTALYWYRQSLGQGLEFLIYFQGNSAPDKSGLPSDRFSAERTGGSVSTLTIQRTQQEDSAVYLCASSEGRMGLDTQYFGPGTRLTVL.

Only a few counts were recorded for this clone. V usage is TRBV1 and J usage is TRBJ2-7; the table's D call, TRBD1, was not checked against the DNA. TRBV1 is a recognized pseudogene. The CDR3 extends over 17 amino acids. DNA of the CDR3: TGCACCAGCAGCCAAGATTTTGGCAGGCCCGTCTCCTACGAGCAGTACTTC. This gives the protein CTSSQDFGRPVSYEQYF.

The J gene is TRBJ1-3, the V gene TRBV5-1; 8 bases map to TRBD1. Germline CDR1 and CDR2: SGHRS and YFSETQ. CDR3 length: 15 amino acids. V gave up 4 bases and J gave up 6 bases; unmatched junction bases: 9. In DNA form, the CDR3 reads TGCGCCAGCAGCCTACAGGGGGACGGGGAAAACACCATATATTTT. As protein: CASSLQGDGENTIYF.

This clone was recorded once. The chain has TRBV2 and TRBJ2-1, with TRBD1 matching 10 bases. Germline V gene sequence: CDR1 SNHLY, CDR2 FYNNEI. The CDR3 sequence is 18 residues long. After removal of 6 bases from V and 6 bases from J, the junction contained 17 bases not matched to a gene. CDR3 coding DNA: TGTGCCAGCAGGGCCCGGGACAGGGGTTTCGATCTGGGCAATGAGCAGTTCTTC. This codes for CASRARDRGFDLGNEQFF.

The V and J genes are TRBV11-3 and TRBJ1-2, with a possible D match to TRBD1 (6 bases). Trimming stripped 0 bases from V and 4 bases from J, with 12 bases between. The CDR3 has 15 residues. The germline CDR1 and CDR2 sequences are SGHNT and YENEEA. The CDR3 DNA is TGTGCCAGCAGCTTAGAGGGGGGACAACTCTATGGCTACACCTTC. It specifies CASSLEGGQLYGYTF.

CDR3 protein: CASSSWQGLETQYF. The CDR3 DNA sequence: TGTGCCAGCAGTTCGTGGCAGGGGTTAGAGACCCAGTACTTC. The rearrangement joins TRBV6-5 to TRBJ2-5; D may be TRBD1 (6 bases). V was clipped by 4 bases and J by 4 bases, with 13 bases between them. CDR1 is MNHEY and CDR2 is SVGAGI in the germline V gene. The CDR3 has 14 amino acids.

V and J are TRBV11-2 and TRBJ1-5; 8 bases map to TRBD1. CDR3 length: 14 amino acids. CDR1 and CDR2 from the germline V gene are SGHAT and FQNNGV. V gave up 6 bases and J gave up 1 base; unmatched junction bases: 2. The CDR3 DNA sequence: TGTGCCAGCAGAAGGACAGGGAGCAATCAGCCCCAGCATTTT. Translated: CASRRTGSNQPQHF.

The chain links TRBV7-3 to TRBJ2-3, with D possibly being TRBD1 (6 bases). From germline, CDR1 is SGHTA and CDR2 FQGTGA. This CDR3 is built from 14 residues. V gave up 4 bases and J gave up 1 base, with 9 bases separating them. The CDR3 is CASSSGQGTDTQYF. As DNA, the CDR3 is TGTGCCAGCAGCTCGGGACAAGGCACAGATACGCAGTATTTT.

The chain employs TRBV10-3 and TRBJ2-3, with 9 bases matching TRBD1. The germline V gene encodes CDR1 ENHRY and CDR2 SYGVKD. J was trimmed by 1 base and V by 5 bases; bases with no gene match: 4. This CDR3 contains 15 residues. The DNA of the CDR3 is TGTGCCATCAGTTTAAGGACAGGGGGCACAGATACGCAGTATTTT. It specifies CAISLRTGGTDTQYF.

This CDR3 is CATAPGQGYGELFF. CDR3 DNA sequence: TGTGCCACCGCACCTGGACAGGGCTACGGGGAGCTGTTTTTT. The V call is TRBV7-2, the J call TRBJ2-2; TRBD1 aligns across 8 bases. V was clipped by 10 bases and J by 7 bases; unmatched bases: 11. The CDR3 runs 14 residues. Germline CDR1 SGHTA, CDR2 FQGNSA.

V is TRBV2 and J is TRBJ1-5; D is unclear. This CDR3 has 14 residues. V dropped 3 bases and J dropped 2 bases, with 8 bases sitting between them. In germline, CDR1 is SNHLY, CDR2 FYNNEI. CDR3 loop: CASSEPRGNQPQHF. DNA for the CDR3: TGTGCCAGCAGTGAGCCGAGAGGCAATCAGCCCCAGCATTTT.

The chain has TRBV7-8 and TRBJ1-4; the D is unclear. Germline V lookup: CDR1 SGHVS, CDR2 FQNEAQ. CDR3 length: 14 amino acids. Trimming shortened V by 6 bases and J by 3 bases, and 11 bases separated the two germline ends. As DNA, the CDR3 is TGTGCCAGCAGTCTCGACATGCCTAATGAAAAACTGTTTTTT. Its translation: CASSLDMPNEKLFF.

The chain employs TRBV12-3 or TRBV12-4 and TRBJ2-3; possible D gene TRBD2, 6 bases. The CDR3 totals 13 residues. V gave up 6 bases and J gave up 6 bases, with 13 bases separating them. CDR3 region: CASRMGGSDTQYF. CDR3 bases: TGTGCCAGCAGAATGGGGGGTTCCGATACGCAGTATTTT.

The chain recombines TRBV7-9 with TRBJ2-3; TRBD2 aligns across 11 bases. Germline CDR1 SEHNR, CDR2 FQNEAQ (reference sequence). With 5 bases clipped from V and 4 bases from J, the junction kept 2 bases outside the gene matches. The CDR3 extends over 14 amino acids. The CDR3 protein is CASSELAGADTQYF. DNA of the CDR3: TGTGCCAGCAGCGAACTAGCGGGGGCAGATACGCAGTATTTT.

The rearrangement uses TRBV6-6 and TRBJ2-7; D is undetermined. The germline V gene has CDR1 MNHNY and CDR2 SVGAGI (reference sequence). CDR3 size: 12 residues. Trimming took off 5 bases at V and 5 bases at J, with 10 bases between the two ends. The CDR3 DNA reads TGTGCCAGCAGTGATATCAACGACGAGCAGTACTTC. It specifies CASSDINDEQYF.

The J gene is TRBJ1-1, the V gene TRBV10-3; 7 bases are a match to TRBD1. Trimming removed 2 bases from V and 2 bases from J; junction bases left unmatched: 5. This CDR3 is 15 amino acids long. In germline, CDR1 is ENHRY, CDR2 SYGVKD. CDR3 amino acids: CAISETGELNTEAFF. DNA for the CDR3: TGTGCCATCAGTGAGACAGGGGAACTTAACACTGAAGCTTTCTTT.

This chain connects TRBV6-5 to TRBJ2-1, with a possible D match to TRBD2 (6 bases). Trimming removed 6 bases from V and 8 bases from J, with 17 bases in between. The CDR3 length is 14 residues. Per the germline V gene, CDR1 is MNHEY and CDR2 is SVGAGI. The CDR3 region is CASRNGGGTDEQFF. In DNA form, the CDR3 reads TGTGCCAGCAGAAACGGGGGAGGTACAGATGAGCAGTTCTTC.

The chain couples TRBV12-3 or TRBV12-4 to TRBJ2-3, with D maybe TRBD2 (5 bases). V was cut by 6 bases and J by 1 base, with 8 bases left in between. The CDR3 covers 13 residues. The CDR3 reads CASRISGTDTQYF. The CDR3 coding sequence is TGTGCCAGCAGAATTAGCGGCACAGATACGCAGTATTTT.

This clone came up once. This rearrangement joins TRBV5-1 to TRBJ2-7, with D hard to call. Trimming took off 0 bases at V and 2 bases at J, with 6 bases between the two ends. Per the germline V gene, CDR1 is SGHRS and CDR2 is YFSETQ. This CDR3 is built from 13 residues. This CDR3 reads CASSLDGAYEQYF. The DNA for the CDR3 is TGCGCCAGCAGCTTGGATGGAGCCTACGAGCAGTACTTC. Full variable domain (rest looked up from reference TRBV5-1 and TRBJ2-7): KAGVTQTPRYLIKTRGQQVTLSCSPISGHRSVSWYQQTPGQGLQFLFEYFSETQRNKGNFPGRFSGRQFSNSRSEMNVSTLELGDSALYLCASSLDGAYEQYFGPGTRLTVT.

The chain joins TRBV2 to TRBJ1-2, with D unresolved. V dropped 2 bases and J dropped 8 bases, with 9 bases sitting between them. CDR1 and CDR2 from the germline V gene are SNHLY and FYNNEI. The CDR3 runs 12 residues. CDR3 in DNA: TGTGCCAGCAGTGAACCGCCGGGCGGCTACACCTTC. Its protein product is CASSEPPGGYTF. Drawing the rest from reference TRBV2 and TRBJ1-2, the complete variable domain is EPEVTQTPSHQVTQMGQEVILRCVPISNHLYFYWYRQILGQKVEFLVSFYNNEISEKSEIFDDQFSVERPDGSNFTLKIRSTKLEDSAMYFCASSEPPGGYTFGSGTRLTVV.

V is TRBV7-2 and J is TRBJ1-4; possibly TRBD1 for D (6 bases). V was shortened by 5 bases and J by 2 bases, with 12 bases between the two germline ends. The CDR3 is made up of 15 amino acids. Germline loops: CDR1 SGHTA, CDR2 FQGNSA. CDR3 amino acids: CASSPQGWTNEKLFF. CDR3 nucleotides: TGTGCCAGCAGCCCTCAGGGGTGGACTAATGAAAAACTGTTTTTT.

The chain carries TRBV7-8 and TRBJ1-3; tentatively, D is TRBD1 (6 bases). CDR1 and CDR2 from the germline V gene are SGHVS and FQNEAQ. The CDR3 sequence is 15 residues long. Trimming shortened V by 1 base and J by 2 bases, and 9 bases separated the two germline ends. CDR3 sequence: CASSLEGHTGNTIYF. For the CDR3, the DNA is TGTGCCAGCAGCTTAGAGGGACATACTGGAAACACCATATATTTT.

Turning to this clone: Relative to the germline gene, one junction end is altered; a read error may explain this. The V call is TRBV11-3, the J call TRBJ2-5; D is perhaps TRBD2 (5 bases). The CDR3 sequence is 12 residues long. Germline assignment: CDR1 SGHNT and CDR2 YENEEA. The CDR3 spells CASSLDRVAPHF. Here the CDR3 DNA reads TGTGCCAGCAGCTTAGATCGAGTAGCGCCGCACTTC.